The next 4 T cell receptor beta chains were all read from a single sample in a study of T-cell memory formation after mild COVID-19. TCRdb re-called the 5' RACE reads with MiXCR, one entry per CDR3 protein. The sample contains roughly 200,000 distinct CDR3 sequences, 9.5% of which appear only once. The sequencing input was PBMCs or a T cell subset sorted from them (not recorded which). Receptors originate from a man aged 18 to 29 who had mild COVID-19 (a few samples of this study predate the infection). Cell type and time point are not known.

This clonotype was seen a few times. The chain carries TRBV7-8 and TRBJ1-3; D remains unclear. Germline V gene lookup returns CDR1 SGHVS and CDR2 FQNEAQ. CDR3 length: 16 amino acids. Trimming removed 4 bases at V and 0 bases at J, with 13 bases between. For the CDR3, the DNA is TGTGCCAGCAGCTCATGGGCCGATAACTCTGGAAACACCATATATTTT. It is translated as CASSSWADNSGNTIYF.

V gene TRBV4-2 combines with J gene TRBJ2-3, with D perhaps assigned TRBD1 or TRBD2 (6 bases each). CDR1 LGHNA and CDR2 YNFKEQ come from the germline V gene. Trimming pared 2 bases from V and 4 bases from J, leaving 19 bases between. This CDR3 region has 17 residues. The CDR3 bases are TGTGCCAGCAGCCAATTTTTGGGGGGCCTACTTCCAGATACGCAGTATTTT. Amino acid sequence: CASSQFLGGLLPDTQYF.

This clonotype was seen a handful of times. V usage is TRBV5-1 and J usage is TRBJ2-5; perhaps TRBD1 as D (6 bases). Trimming removed 4 bases at V and 4 bases at J, with 20 bases between. This CDR3 comprises 16 residues. Per the germline V gene, CDR1 is SGHRS and CDR2 is YFSETQ. CDR3 DNA: TGCGCCAGCAGCCTTGCCGGGCCGGGACATGGAGAGACCCAGTACTTC. Translation: CASSLAGPGHGETQYF.

The chain joins TRBV20-1 to TRBJ1-1; the D is unclear. The CDR3 covers 11 residues. The V gene lost 6 bases and the J gene lost 0 bases, with 5 bases spanning the gap. From germline, CDR1 is DFQATT and CDR2 SNEGSKA (reference sequence). Written as DNA, the CDR3 is TGCAGTGCCCCTATGAACACTGAAGCTTTCTTT. This gives the protein CSAPMNTEAFF.